The present TCR beta chain was sequenced within a study of response to subunit inactivated influenza vaccine. General study results and limits: New T cells are recruited in small numbers by each seasonal influenza vaccination, according to the authors' suggestion.

Germline V gives CDR1 MNHEY, CDR2 SVGEGT. CDR3 size: 16 residues. The trim removed 0 bases at V and 4 bases at J, leaving 5 bases unmatched. This clonotype occurred a few times. Its specificity is not known. TCRdb reanalysed the RT-PCR reads using MiXCR and keeps one entry per CDR3 protein. The sample shows roughly 570,000 distinct CDR3 sequences, over 10% of them seen only once. The receptor's source is a man in his fifties who received an inactivated influenza vaccine. The specimen was PBMCs from blood, collected 40 to 50 days after vaccination. J is TRBJ2-2 and V is TRBV6-2 or TRBV6-3; 7 bases map to TRBD2. The CDR3 nucleotides are TGTGCCAGCAGTTACTCAAAAACTAGCGTCACCGGGGAGCTGTTTTTT. This translates into CASSYSKTSVTGELFF.